The rows below give T cell receptor beta chains drawn from one sample of a study of blood T cell repertoires in COVID-19. The protocol was immunoSEQ multiplex PCR, while the TCRdb copy is restricted to in-frame clones and leaves out a portion. The profile shows about 210,000 clones, roughly four fifths of them singletons. Sample: peripheral blood. Source of these receptors: a woman between 40 and 50 years old with acute or convalescent COVID-19. Each CDR3 is given with its conserved first and last residue. Fields, in order: J gene, V gene, D gene, clone size, CDR3 protein, CDR3 DNA. D genes are given only for firm matches. Expanded clones are given a class, and other clones once, few, many or no size at all.

J: TRBJ1-5
V: TRBV6-2/TRBV6-3
D: NA
size: few
CDR3: CASSYGLVGNQPQHF
DNA: TGTGCCAGCAGTTACGGGCTGGTGGGCAATCAGCCCCAGCATTTT

J: TRBJ2-6
V: TRBV5-1
D: NA
size: NA
CDR3: CASSRSGTTYSGANVLTF
DNA: TGCGCCAGCAGCCGATCCGGGACAACCTACTCTGGGGCCAACGTCCTGACTTTC

J: TRBJ2-7
V: TRBV19
D: NA
size: NA
CDR3: CASSIQLDRGQYF
DNA: TGTGCCAGTAGTATCCAACTCGATCGTGGGCAGTACTTC

J: TRBJ2-7
V: TRBV3-1/TRBV3-2
D: NA
size: NA
CDR3: CASSQVTPGYGVYEQYF
DNA: TGTGCCAGCAGCCAAGTCACCCCAGGGTATGGGGTCTACGAGCAGTACTTC

J: TRBJ2-7
V: TRBV6-2/TRBV6-3
D: TRBD1
size: NA
CDR3: CASSSTGVGEQYF
DNA: TGTGCCAGCAGTAGTACAGGGGTGGGTGAGCAGTACTTC

J: TRBJ1-2
V: TRBV10-3
D: NA
size: once
CDR3: CAISEPGGRAGYTF
DNA: TGTGCCATCAGTGAGCCCGGGGGAAGGGCAGGCTACACCTTC

J: TRBJ2-1
V: TRBV27
D: TRBD2
size: NA
CDR3: CASTGLAGNNEQFF
DNA: TGTGCCAGCACTGGACTAGCGGGAAACAATGAGCAGTTCTTC

J: TRBJ2-3
V: TRBV9
D: TRBD1
size: NA
CDR3: CASGTGGTDTQYF
DNA: TGTGCCAGCGGTACAGGGGGCACAGATACGCAGTATTTT

J: TRBJ2-2
V: TRBV9
D: NA
size: NA
CDR3: CASSQRASEYTGELFF
DNA: TGTGCCAGCAGCCAGCGGGCCAGCGAGTACACCGGGGAGCTGTTTTTT

J: TRBJ2-1
V: TRBV5-1
D: NA
size: NA
CDR3: CASRYGGENEQFF
DNA: TGCGCCAGCAGATACGGGGGTGAAAATGAGCAGTTCTTC

J: TRBJ1-2
V: TRBV18
D: TRBD1
size: NA
CDR3: CASSPGDSNYGYTF
DNA: TGTGCCAGCTCACCAGGGGACAGTAACTATGGCTACACCTTC

J: TRBJ2-5
V: TRBV15
D: NA
size: once
CDR3: CATSRESGLFGETQYF
DNA: TGTGCCACCAGCAGAGAGTCCGGACTCTTCGGAGAGACCCAGTACTTC

J: TRBJ1-1
V: TRBV20-1
D: NA
size: once
CDR3: CSGYLNTEAFF
DNA: TGCAGTGGATACTTGAACACTGAAGCTTTCTTT

J: TRBJ2-5
V: TRBV4-1
D: NA
size: NA
CDR3: CASSQAGSQETQYF
DNA: TGCGCCAGCAGCCAAGCTGGTAGCCAGGAGACCCAGTACTTC

J: TRBJ2-7
V: TRBV11-3
D: NA
size: NA
CDR3: CASSPRGANYEQYF
DNA: TGTGCCAGCAGCCCCAGGGGGGCAAACTACGAGCAGTACTTC

J: TRBJ2-1
V: TRBV5-4
D: TRBD2
size: NA
CDR3: CASSLVLAERGEQFF
DNA: TGTGCCAGCAGCCTGGTACTAGCGGAGAGGGGTGAGCAGTTCTTC

J: TRBJ1-3
V: TRBV7-3
D: NA
size: NA
CDR3: CASSLSGQGNTIYF
DNA: TGTGCCAGCAGCTTATCAGGGCAAGGAAACACCATATATTTT

J: TRBJ2-3
V: TRBV7-9
D: NA
size: NA
CDR3: CASSLDSVSTDTQYF
DNA: TGTGCCAGCAGCTTAGATTCAGTTAGCACAGATACGCAGTATTTT

J: TRBJ1-4
V: TRBV19
D: NA
size: few
CDR3: CASSISGGNEKLFF
DNA: TGTGCCAGTAGTATCTCGGGTGGTAATGAAAAACTGTTTTTT

J: TRBJ2-1
V: TRBV6-2/TRBV6-3
D: TRBD2
size: NA
CDR3: CASSYTGGSTYNEQFF
DNA: TGTGCCAGCAGTTATACGGGGGGGTCTACCTACAATGAGCAGTTCTTC

J: TRBJ1-1
V: TRBV10-3
D: TRBD1
size: NA
CDR3: CAITRTGGLNTEAFF
DNA: TGTGCCATCACTCGGACAGGGGGCTTGAACACTGAAGCTTTCTTT

J: TRBJ1-1
V: TRBV5-1
D: NA
size: NA
CDR3: CASSLGEAGGLAFF
DNA: TGCGCCAGCAGCTTGGGGGAGGCAGGTGGATTGGCTTTCTTT

J: TRBJ2-3
V: TRBV25-1
D: TRBD1
size: NA
CDR3: CASSELRTGTDTQYF
DNA: TGTGCCAGCAGTGAATTAAGGACAGGGACAGATACGCAGTATTTT

J: TRBJ2-5
V: TRBV11-2
D: TRBD2
size: NA
CDR3: CASSLELAGGETQYF
DNA: TGTGCCAGCAGCTTAGAACTAGCGGGAGGAGAGACCCAGTACTTC

J: TRBJ1-5
V: TRBV5-6
D: NA
size: NA
CDR3: CASSWAGGAGQPQHF
DNA: TGTGCCAGCAGCTGGGCGGGGGGGGCAGGACAGCCCCAGCATTTT

J: TRBJ1-1
V: TRBV3-1/TRBV3-2
D: NA
size: NA
CDR3: CASSSTAVNTEAFF
DNA: TGTGCCAGCAGCTCAACAGCGGTGAACACTGAAGCTTTCTTT

J: TRBJ2-7
V: TRBV4-2
D: NA
size: NA
CDR3: CASSQDVIHEQYF
DNA: TGTGCCAGCAGCCAAGATGTAATCCACGAGCAGTACTTC

J: TRBJ1-2
V: TRBV7-8
D: TRBD1
size: once
CDR3: CASSLTGQGDSGYTF
DNA: TGTGCCAGCAGCTTGACGGGACAGGGGGATAGTGGCTACACCTTC

J: TRBJ1-2
V: TRBV2
D: NA
size: NA
CDR3: CASTRVSYGYTF
DNA: TGTGCCAGCACTCGGGTCTCCTATGGCTACACCTTC

J: TRBJ2-3
V: TRBV7-2
D: TRBD2
size: NA
CDR3: CASSDLGGREGDTQYF
DNA: TGTGCCAGCAGCGATCTCGGCGGGAGGGAAGGCGATACGCAGTATTTT

J: TRBJ2-1
V: TRBV3-1/TRBV3-2
D: TRBD2
size: once
CDR3: CASSRRLAGPDNEQFF
DNA: TGTGCCAGCAGCCGCAGACTAGCGGGGCCCGACAATGAGCAGTTCTTC

J: TRBJ2-7
V: TRBV29-1
D: TRBD1
size: NA
CDR3: CSVEAGTGVAYEQYF
DNA: TGCAGCGTTGAAGCCGGGACAGGGGTCGCCTACGAGCAGTACTTC

J: TRBJ1-1
V: TRBV7-9
D: TRBD1
size: many
CDR3: CASSFTGETEAFF
DNA: TGTGCCAGCAGTTTTACAGGGGAAACTGAAGCTTTCTTT

J: TRBJ2-1
V: TRBV4-3
D: TRBD1
size: NA
CDR3: CASSQVTGGYNEQFF
DNA: TGCGCCAGCAGCCAAGTTACAGGGGGGTACAATGAGCAGTTCTTC